Included here is one T cell receptor (beta chain) sequence, with context. No antigen is known for it. No quality values exist for individual bases; no much larger clone is one base distant. The immunoSEQ Assay, a bias-controlled multiplex PCR, was used to amplify TCRbeta CDR3 regions from genomic DNA. In the original analysis: Nucleated cell counts per sample were estimated from amplification of reference gene primers within the assay. Sequence reads were collapsed and filtered to measure the absolute abundance of every unique TCRbeta CDR3 rearrangement. For each sample, productive Simpson clonality was calculated as the square root of Simpson's diversity index across productive rearrangements. TCRdb re-hosts the immuneACCESS table, in-frame sequences only. Its copies lack some clones; in the studies checked, an unresolved V gene accounts for under half of them, and the cause for the rest is not known. For V, J and clone size, that table is used; D and trimming come from the DNA. The sample includes nearly 350,000 clones, with roughly 87% observed a single time. The ten most abundant clones make up roughly 1% of the sample.

Enrolling through a virtual design, the prospective study's participants ranged in age from roughly 18 to 90 years and lived across 24 United States geographic areas. To assign participants to cohorts, the prospective study relied on clinical history that participants themselves reported in a screening survey and a study questionnaire. Recovered participants in ImmuneRACE Cohort 3 were defined as having two consecutive negative NP/OP PCR tests, clearance from a healthcare professional, or resolution of symptoms. In the prospective study, whole blood, serum and a nasopharyngeal or oropharyngeal swab were collected from each participant by mobile phlebotomists. Over a roughly 2-month period, participants in the prospective study had the option of providing additional blood draws and questionnaires. Prospective study blood samples were shipped either frozen or at room temperature before DNA extraction.

This record comes from a study of blood T cell repertoires in COVID-19 (dated by TCRdb to about 2020). At the level of the whole study: Samples covering the acute and convalescent phases of COVID-19 were provided by collaborators in the United States, Italy and Spain. A de-identified subject ID, COVID-19 status, age in years and sex were almost always included in the sample metadata. Samples were obtained from the ongoing ImmuneRACE study (first 160 participants) and from approximately 1,200 subjects provided by 6 global collaborators. Where available, HLA class I and class II types were taken from metadata supplied by the sample provider and were not determined by assay-based typing. A freely available public database, intended as a resource for researchers studying the immune response to SARS-CoV-2, is where the repertoires were released. Deeply sampled blood TCRbeta repertoires from subjects exposed to, actively infected with, or recovered from COVID-19 were included in the dataset. The material from the prospective study consisted of cDNA or gDNA derived from T cells, B-cell-depleted T cells, or PBMCs.

The germline V gene encodes CDR1 MNHEY and CDR2 SVGEGT. Germline trimming amounts to 5 bases on V and 7 bases on J, with 12 as the count of junction bases outside the gene matches. The cysteine opens and the phenylalanine closes a CDR3 of 16 amino acids. Only the CDR3 part of the read is kept: 48 bases, read in frame from the first base. Broader findings and caveats from the paper: The amount of clinical and demographic metadata varied by source and participant and was provided uncurated.

Sequences were obtained from PBMCs or T cells enriched from blood (not recorded which). The TCR was taken from a woman between 25 and 40 years old who had recovered from COVID-19. This receptor chain uses TRBV6-2 or TRBV6-3 and TRBJ1-5; 9 junctional bases match TRBD1. The CDR3 here reads CASSRFGGQGGQPQHF. The DNA is as follows: TGTGCCAGCAGTCGTTTCGGGGGACAGGGCGGACAGCCCCAGCATTTT.